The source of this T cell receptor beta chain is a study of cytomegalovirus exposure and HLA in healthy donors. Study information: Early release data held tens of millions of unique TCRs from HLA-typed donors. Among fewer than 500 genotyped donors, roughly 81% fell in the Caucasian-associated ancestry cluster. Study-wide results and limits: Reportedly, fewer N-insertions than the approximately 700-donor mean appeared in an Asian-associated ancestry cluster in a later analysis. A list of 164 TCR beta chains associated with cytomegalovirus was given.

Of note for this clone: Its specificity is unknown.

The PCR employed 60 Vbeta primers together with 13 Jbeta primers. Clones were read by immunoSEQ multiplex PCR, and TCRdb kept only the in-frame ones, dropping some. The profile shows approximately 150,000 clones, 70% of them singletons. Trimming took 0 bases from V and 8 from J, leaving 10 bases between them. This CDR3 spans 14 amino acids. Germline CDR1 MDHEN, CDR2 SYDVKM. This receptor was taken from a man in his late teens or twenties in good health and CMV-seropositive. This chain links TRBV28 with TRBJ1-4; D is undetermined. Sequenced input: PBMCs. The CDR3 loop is CASSLWGSREKLFF. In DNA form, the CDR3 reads TGTGCCAGCAGTTTATGGGGGAGTCGAGAAAAACTGTTTTTT.